This record covers a single TCR beta chain. No antigen is known for it. No base qualities exist here, and no much larger clone lies one base off it. The library was produced with the immunoSEQ multiplex PCR assay. For the multiplex PCR, a mixture combining 60 forward primers for TCR Vbeta segments and 13 reverse primers for TCR Jbeta segments was used. The CDR3 region of rearranged TCR beta genes was amplified from genomic DNA by a multiplex PCR assay. The amplified TCR beta libraries were sequenced on the Illumina HiSeq System as 87-base-pair reads. Regarding the original processing steps: A later analysis counted around 72 million unique TCR beta chains across the 670 or so repertoires, and around 9.9 million of these chains were shared by at least two donors. Raw reads were error-corrected and collapsed into unique sequences with a nearest-neighbor algorithm that merged closely related sequences to remove PCR and sequencing errors. V, D and J gene segments were assigned by aligning CDR3 sequences to IMGT reference sequences. Each retained sequence needed at least a six-nucleotide match to both a V gene segment and a J gene segment. A rearrangement was called productive if the CDR3 had no stop codons and remained in frame with V and J, and every other rearrangement was called non-productive. Following IMGT convention, CDR3 was defined as the stretch from the second conserved V-encoded cysteine to the conserved J-encoded phenylalanine. In an earlier analysis of around 640 of the donors, sequences lacking an unambiguous match to a single V gene segment were excluded. An earlier analysis of 587 of the donors classified V segments as functional when productive rearrangements were above 56.7% and as segregating when the standard deviation between donors was above 5%. A statistical classification framework was developed to diagnose cytomegalovirus status using the catalog of TCR beta chain sequences. In a later analysis, V and J genes were assigned by comparing TCR nucleotide sequences against IMGT/GENE-DB human TR gene sequences. In a later analysis, CDR3 sequences and most-parsimonious VDJ recombination scenarios were assigned using the TCRdist pipeline. In a later analysis, each TCR beta chain was defined by its CDR3 amino acid sequence together with its V-gene family, and reads lacking a unique V-gene family were excluded. To address suspected cross-contamination and a sequencing artifact, a later analysis removed 592 highly shared, low-generation-probability nucleotide sequences. A later analysis calculated a clonal expansion index for each public chain from normalized within-repertoire ranks of inferred template counts. A later analysis computed generation probabilities with a VDJ recombination model fitted to out-of-frame rearrangements, and checked the results against IGoR. A later analysis scored TCR-TCR, TCR-HLA and TCR-CMV co-occurrence with hypergeometric tests, applying a repertoire-size bias correction to TCR pairs. A later analysis estimated false discovery rates by permuting HLA or CMV assignments 20 times. A later analysis grouped co-occurring TCRs with DBSCAN, adding TCRdist sequence similarity when clustering within HLA-allele-positive subsets. Co-occurrence clustering excluded repertoires with fewer than 30,000 or more than 120,000 public chains, plus five with anomalous nucleotide sharing. TCRdb limited this immuneACCESS table to in-frame rearrangements with V and J called. A share of clones is missing; checked studies link under half to unresolved V genes, and the rest is unexplained. Clone size and the V and J calls come from that table; the DNA yielded D and trimming. The sample has 62,000 or so clones on record, 65% to 90% of them singletons. The top ten hold roughly 4% of the sample.

These data are taken from a study of cytomegalovirus exposure and HLA in healthy donors (dated by TCRdb to 2017 to 2019). Turning to the overall study: An earlier analysis of some 500 of the donors reported more than 250 Gb of sequence data and roughly 100 million unique TCR beta sequences from some 180 million T cells. Roughly 300 gigabases of sequencing data and around 88 million unique TCR sequences made up an early release that covered 640 HLA-typed donors. Among the approximately 420 genotyped donors, about 85% belonged to the genetic ancestry cluster associated with self-reported Caucasian donors. The study aimed to test whether cataloging public T cell receptors could reveal signatures of past pathogen exposure. The T cell repertoires of several hundred subjects were profiled by immunosequencing and related to cytomegalovirus serostatus. A separate validation cohort of 100 to 150 different subjects was used in addition to the roughly 720-subject first cohort. To predict cytomegalovirus infection status, the study brought together high-throughput TCR immunosequencing, statistical association of individual TCRs with disease status, and machine learning. A later analysis re-examined previously published TCR beta repertoires from roughly 720 donors and added high-resolution HLA genotyping to investigate patterns of TCR occurrence. The later analysis used no new phenotypic data to find candidate immune exposures, relying instead on TCR beta sequences and their occurrence across donors. To decide whether each TCR beta V gene segment behaved as functional or pseudogenic, an earlier analysis of some 600 of the donors relied on high-throughput TCR beta sequencing. Donor age, sex, ethnicity and CMV serostatus were collected together with the repertoire data. A later genetic analysis took genome-wide SNP genotypes for about three fifths of the roughly 670 donors and used that subset as a discovery cohort. All discovery cohort repertoires had been generated using a single sequencing platform. Both class I and class II loci were covered by HLA typing, at four-digit resolution. Typing coverage differed by locus: A, B, C, DRB1 and DQB1 were typed in roughly 620-630 donors, DQA1 in 522, DPA1 in over 600, and DPB1 in 450 to 480. A handful of DR-DQ haplotypes were handled as single units for association and clustering because linkage in the cohort was strong. Across 398 genotyped donors of the cohort, an average of approximately 240,000 unique TCR beta nucleotide sequences per donor were sequenced, and around 20% of those sequences were non-productive.

The paper as a whole reports these results and caveats: It was suggested by the authors that the approach could potentially be generalized to other disease states and immunological phenotypes. Sequencing depth was assumed to be roughly uniform across donors in the presence/absence analyses, though that assumption may not hold. According to a later analysis, most CMV-associated TCR beta chains appeared to be HLA-restricted, and the HLA associations seemed to be driven largely by CMV exposure. The sequencing pipeline was judged likely to have produced a cluster of highly shared sequence variants as a technical artifact. Some IMGT-functional V segments, including TRBV6-2 and TRBV6-3, could not be distinguished by the 87-base-pair reads and were therefore excluded. When HLA alleles, especially DR and DQ, strongly co-occurred, TCR associations were difficult to assign to individual alleles. Because counts were too low, approximately 15 rarely observed V segments, including chromosome 9 orphons, were excluded from the earlier analysis of under 650 of the donors. The classifier was reported to diagnose cytomegalovirus status with high specificity and sensitivity in both the original and validation cohorts. Correlated functional status among segregating V segments might reflect linkage disequilibrium, but an unknown experimental factor could not be ruled out. Compared with equally common non-associated chains, HLA-associated TCR beta chains in a later analysis were more clonally expanded and had lower generation probabilities. Several of the top co-occurrence clusters appeared to be linked to parvovirus B19, influenza, CMV and Epstein-Barr virus, according to a later analysis. HLA typing was unavailable for some donors at each locus, so association tests used only the typed subset. Three of the identified cytomegalovirus-associated TCR beta chains were confirmed in vitro to be specific for cytomegalovirus antigens. The only immune exposure information available for the cohort was CMV serostatus. In an earlier analysis of approximately 590 of the donors, most TCR beta V segments were observed in productive rearrangements about 87% or about 30% of the time, broadly matching IMGT annotations. Only TCR beta chains were sequenced in this cohort, and the absence of alpha or paired-chain data limited detectable features. According to a later genetic analysis, donors in an Asian-associated ancestry cluster had fewer N-insertions in productive TCRs than the roughly 660-donor mean. In a later analysis, TCR association rates were found to vary across HLA loci, with the most associated TCRs seen for DRB1 alleles and the fewest for HLA-C alleles. The study gave a list of about 160 TCR beta chains associated with cytomegalovirus. An association between a missense DCLRE1C variant and V-gene and J-gene trimming of TCR beta chains was found in a later genetic analysis and replicated in an independent cohort. Specific HLA alleles were associated with 15,000 to 20,000 TCR beta sequences at a false discovery rate of 0.05 in a later analysis. While some public TCRs were present in many individuals, most TCR sequences turned up only very rarely across donors. A further reported finding was that TCR beta sequences accurately predicted the HLA-A and HLA-B alleles for most subjects in the first cohort.

The cohort consisted of some 670 healthy bone marrow donors. At the time of sampling, every cohort member was nominally healthy, though immune exposures that went unrecorded were likely present. The donor tested CMV seronegative and was one of the 352 seronegative cohort members. Every donor gave a peripheral blood sample, and the peripheral blood mononuclear cells from that sample were used for TCR beta sequencing. The Qiagen DNeasy Blood Extraction Kit was used to extract genomic DNA from the blood cell samples. A distance of 20 bases separates the germline ends of V and J, which lose 7 bases and 5 bases respectively. From the germline V gene, CDR1 is MNHNS and CDR2 is SASEGT. The CDR3 goes from the cysteine to the phenylalanine over 15 residues. CDR3 DNA only is kept here, 45 bases in frame from base 1.

The sequence links TRBV6-1 to TRBJ1-2; the D gene is perhaps TRBD1, from 6 matching bases. The receptor comes from a man under 40 in good health and CMV-seronegative. The sequenced sample was PBMCs. The nucleotide sequence is TGTGCCAGCATTGAGAGATCCCAGGGGTTTTATGGCTACACCTTC. This gives the protein CASIERSQGFYGYTF.